Listed below are T cell receptor beta chains from one sample, sequenced in a study of blood T cell repertoires in COVID-19. Assay used: immunoSEQ multiplex PCR; TCRdb lists only in-frame clones, some missing. The profile shows around 39,000 clones, about 90% of them singletons. Input material: peripheral blood. These receptors originate from a man aged 65-85 years with acute or convalescent COVID-19. Each CDR3 is given with its conserved first and last residue. A D gene is named only where the DNA matches it firmly. Clone size is shown for a subset of rows, as once, few, many or a class of expanded clone.

>TRBV2|once|TRBD1|TRBJ1-5
TGTGCCAGCAATGCTGACCCGGACAGGGGTAGCAATCAGCCCCAGCATTTT
CASNADPDRGSNQPQHF
>TRBV24-1|.|TRBD1|TRBJ1-5
TGTGCCACCAGTGACCCCAGGGGGACCAATCAGCCCCAGCATTTT
CATSDPRGTNQPQHF
>TRBV5-1|.|TRBD1|TRBJ1-4
TGCGCCAGCAGCAAGGGGGCGGAAGAAAAACTGTTTTTT
CASSKGAEEKLFF
>TRBV5-1|.|.|TRBJ1-4
TGCGCCAGCAGCTTTCAGGGTGAAAAACTGTTTTTT
CASSFQGEKLFF
>TRBV28|.|.|TRBJ1-1
TGTGCCAGCACCAAATTGAGGAACACTGAAGCTTTCTTT
CASTKLRNTEAFF
>TRBV12-5|.|.|TRBJ1-1
TGTGCTAGTGGTTTGGTACCGGCAGGGGTGGCTGAAGCTTTCTTT
CASGLVPAGVAEAFF
>TRBV7-3|.|.|TRBJ1-2
TGTGCCAGCAGCTTAACGGCAGGGGCAAGCTATGGCTACACCTTC
CASSLTAGASYGYTF
>TRBV7-2|.|.|TRBJ2-7
TGTGCCAGCAGGCTTGGAGGCCTCTCCGAGCAGTACTTC
CASRLGGLSEQYF
>TRBV9|.|.|TRBJ1-2
TGTGCCAGCAGCGTCGTGGGGGGCTATGGCTACACCTTC
CASSVVGGYGYTF
>TRBV19|.|TRBD1|TRBJ2-2
TGTGCCAGTAGTATAAAAGGGGACAGCCACACCGGGGAGCTGTTTTTT
CASSIKGDSHTGELFF
>TRBV7-9|.|TRBD1|TRBJ2-3
TGTGCCAGCAGCTCGGGACAGACCACAGATACGCAGTATTTT
CASSSGQTTDTQYF
>TRBV7-3|.|TRBD2|TRBJ2-1
TGTGCCAGCAGCCCCCGGGGGCAAGGACTAGCCTTTACCTACAATGAGCAGTTCTTC
CASSPRGQGLAFTYNEQFF
>TRBV28|once|.|TRBJ1-4
TGTGCCAGCACCGCCTCACCGGCTAATGAAAAACTGTTTTTT
CASTASPANEKLFF
>TRBV12-3/TRBV12-4|.|.|TRBJ2-7
TGTGCCAGCAGTTTGGGCAGGGACGAGCAGTACTTC
CASSLGRDEQYF
>TRBV7-2|.|.|TRBJ2-2
TGTGCCAGCAGCCCCAGCCGGGTCACGAACACCGGGGAGCTGTTTTTT
CASSPSRVTNTGELFF
>TRBV7-2|.|.|TRBJ1-4
TGTGCCAGCAGCCTAAGGTACAGGGAGAATGAAAAACTGTTTTTT
CASSLRYRENEKLFF
>TRBV5-8|.|.|TRBJ1-5
TGTGCCAGCAGCTTGGGTCTACAGGGAGATCAGCCCCAGCATTTT
CASSLGLQGDQPQHF
>TRBV24-1|.|TRBD2|TRBJ2-2
TGTGCCACCAGTGAGCCCGCGGGAGGGGCCGGGGAGCTGTTTTTT
CATSEPAGGAGELFF
>TRBV18|.|.|TRBJ2-7
TGTGCCAGCACATCCAGGGGTGCACCCTACGAGCAGTACTTC
CASTSRGAPYEQYF
>TRBV7-2|.|.|TRBJ1-5
TGTGCCAGCAGCCCGGGGAGGGGGAGTCAGCCCCAGCATTTT
CASSPGRGSQPQHF
>TRBV4-1|.|TRBD1|TRBJ1-4
TGCGCCAGCAGCCCCCCGACAGGGCCGGAAAAACTGTTTTTT
CASSPPTGPEKLFF
>TRBV28|.|.|TRBJ1-3
TGTGCCAGCAGTGAACTCTCTGGAAACACCATATATTTT
CASSELSGNTIYF
>TRBV29-1|.|.|TRBJ1-2
TGCAGCGTTGAAGTCAGGGATGGGTATGGCTACACCTTC
CSVEVRDGYGYTF
>TRBV4-3|.|.|TRBJ1-1
TGCGCCAGCAGCCAAGACGCCGAAATTTGGGGGCGACACACTGAAGCTTTCTTT
CASSQDAEIWGRHTEAFF
>TRBV5-1|.|.|TRBJ1-5
TGCGCCAGCAGCCCGGGACAACTGAATCAGCCCCAGCATTTT
CASSPGQLNQPQHF
>TRBV6-1|.|.|TRBJ2-1
TGTGCCAGCAGTGAAACCGGGAGAGGGGAACAGTTCTTC
CASSETGRGEQFF
>TRBV28|.|TRBD2|TRBJ2-3
TGTGCCAGCAGTGGGACTAGCGGATTAGATACGCAGTATTTT
CASSGTSGLDTQYF
>TRBV29-1|.|TRBD2|TRBJ2-7
TGCAGCGTTACTAGCGGGGATTCCTACGAGCAGTACTTC
CSVTSGDSYEQYF
>TRBV29-1|few|.|TRBJ1-4
TGCAGCGCCGGGAAGGGGGACGAAAAACTGTTTTTT
CSAGKGDEKLFF
>TRBV29-1|once|TRBD2|TRBJ2-7
TGCAGCGTTGAAGTTCTGACTAGCGGGAGAAAGCACGAGCAGTACTTC
CSVEVLTSGRKHEQYF
>TRBV10-3|.|.|TRBJ1-5
TGTGCCATCAGTGATCAGGGAAAATACAGCAATCAGCCCCAGCATTTT
CAISDQGKYSNQPQHF
>TRBV5-1|once|TRBD2|TRBJ2-1
TGCGCCAGCAGCTTGGGGGGACTAGCGGGAGAGGGGAATGAGCAGTTCTTC
CASSLGGLAGEGNEQFF
>TRBV11-2|.|.|TRBJ2-1
TGTGCCAGCAGCTTAAGGGGCCTTTACAATGAGCAGTTCTTC
CASSLRGLYNEQFF
>TRBV6-4|.|TRBD2|TRBJ2-1
TGTGCCAGCAGTGCGAATAGCGGGGGTGCCTACAATGAGCAGTTCTTC
CASSANSGGAYNEQFF
>TRBV18|once|.|TRBJ1-3
TGTGCCAGCTCACCTAGGACAGAACCCTCTGGAAACACCATATATTTT
CASSPRTEPSGNTIYF
>TRBV7-8|.|.|TRBJ1-5
TGTGCCAGCAGCCGCGGAGGGGAAGGTCAGCCCCAGCATTTT
CASSRGGEGQPQHF
>TRBV19|.|TRBD1|TRBJ1-5
TGTGCCAGTAGTAATTATGACAGGGTGGGTAGGAGCAATCAGCCCCAGCATTTT
CASSNYDRVGRSNQPQHF
>TRBV7-3|.|TRBD2|TRBJ2-1
TGTGCCAGCAGCTTAATGGCGGGAGAAGGCAATGAGCAGTTCTTC
CASSLMAGEGNEQFF
>TRBV27|.|TRBD1|TRBJ1-3
TGTGCCAGCAGTCAGGGGGCTAGAAACACCATATATTTT
CASSQGARNTIYF
>TRBV7-9|.|TRBD2|TRBJ2-7
TGTGCCAGCACCATAGCGGGAGGGCCCGAAGAGCAGTACTTC
CASTIAGGPEEQYF
>TRBV5-1|.|TRBD1|TRBJ1-2
TGCGCCAGCAGCTTAGGGACAGGCGCTAACTATGGCTACACCTTC
CASSLGTGANYGYTF
>TRBV19|.|.|TRBJ1-5
TGTGCCAGTAGTATGGCACACAATCAGCCCCAGCATTTT
CASSMAHNQPQHF
>TRBV5-1|.|.|TRBJ2-3
TGCGCAAGCAGTCCCGGGGGGCGCGGCACAGATACGCAGTATTTT
CASSPGGRGTDTQYF
>TRBV6-2/TRBV6-3|.|TRBD1|TRBJ1-5
TGTGCCAGCAGCCGAGATCATGGACAGGCCCGGAATCAGCCCCAGCATTTT
CASSRDHGQARNQPQHF
>TRBV7-2|.|.|TRBJ2-7
TGTGCCAGCAGCCCCGATAGCGGAACCTACGAGCAGTACTTC
CASSPDSGTYEQYF
>TRBV28|.|.|TRBJ1-2
TGTGCCAGCAGTCCGAGGTTTGACAGTAAGGAACCTGGCTACACCTTC
CASSPRFDSKEPGYTF
>TRBV5-6|.|TRBD1|TRBJ2-7
TGTGCCAGCAGCTGGACAGGGCCCTCCTACGAGCAGTACTTC
CASSWTGPSYEQYF
>TRBV6-2/TRBV6-3|.|.|TRBJ1-5
TGTGCCAGCAGTCTAAGGGGTGGTCAGCCCCAGCATTTT
CASSLRGGQPQHF
>TRBV5-5|few|.|TRBJ1-4
TGTGCCAGCAGCCAGCCCGGGGTCGGGGAAAAACTGTTTTTT
CASSQPGVGEKLFF